This TCR beta chain was captured in a study of T cell responses to AZD1222 COVID-19 vaccine. Study-wide results and caveats: As reported, nearly half of all spike-specific TCRs target variant regions that are unmutated.

Second-dose intervals near 4 or 12 weeks were combined. This CDR3 is 13 amino acids long. Germline assignment: CDR1 SNHLY and CDR2 FYNNEI. V was clipped by 11 bases and J by 6 bases; unmatched bases: 12. There are a few counts of this clone. Its antigen is undetermined. TCRdb's copy holds only in-frame clones and misses some; the assay was immunoSEQ multiplex PCR. The repertoire holds under 20,000 clones, with approximately 88% as singletons. The chain uses TRBV2 and TRBJ1-1, with 7 nucleotides matching TRBD1. This TCR was recovered from an adult who received the AZD1222 COVID-19 vaccine. This specimen was peripheral blood, taken 28 days after the second AZD1222 dose. The CDR3 loop reads CARHQGGVAEAFF. The CDR3 DNA reads TGTGCCCGACACCAGGGGGGGGTGGCTGAAGCTTTCTTT.